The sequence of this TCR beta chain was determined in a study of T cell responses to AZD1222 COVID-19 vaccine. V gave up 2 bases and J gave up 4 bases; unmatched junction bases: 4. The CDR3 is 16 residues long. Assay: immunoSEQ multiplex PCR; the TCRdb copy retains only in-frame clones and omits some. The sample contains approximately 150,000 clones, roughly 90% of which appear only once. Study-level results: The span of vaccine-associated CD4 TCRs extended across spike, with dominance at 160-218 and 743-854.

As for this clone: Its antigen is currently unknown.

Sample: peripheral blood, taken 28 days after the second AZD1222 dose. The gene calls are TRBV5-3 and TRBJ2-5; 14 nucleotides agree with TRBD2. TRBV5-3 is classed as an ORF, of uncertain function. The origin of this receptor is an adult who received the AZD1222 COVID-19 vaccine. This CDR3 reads CARSLGLAGGGETQYF. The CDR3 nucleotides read TGTGCCAGAAGCTTAGGACTAGCGGGAGGAGGAGAGACCCAGTACTTC.